This entry is about one T cell receptor (beta chain). The data were produced by immunoSEQ multiplex PCR, yet TCRdb's version contains in-frame clones alone and is incomplete. The table has tens of thousands of clones, around nine tenths seen once. This sample was included in a study of T cell responses to AZD1222 COVID-19 vaccine. Trimming removed 3 bases from V and 12 bases from J, with 14 bases in between. The CDR3 extends over 12 amino acids. This chain joins TRBV12-3 or TRBV12-4 and TRBJ1-1; D may be TRBD1 (6 bases). Material: peripheral blood, obtained on day 0 of AZD1222 vaccination. This sequence originates from an adult in good health. Here the CDR3 DNA reads TGTGCCAGCAGTTTGAACAGGGACTCAACTTTCTTT. It yields the protein CASSLNRDSTFF.